The clone carrying this T cell receptor (beta chain) was seen more than once but under ten times. TCRdb itself ran the RT-PCR reads through MiXCR, one entry per CDR3 protein. Seen here are a few hundred thousand distinct CDR3 sequences, approximately 15% observed once, and the top ten hold more than 9.5%. V dropped 6 bases and J dropped 0 bases, with 13 bases sitting between them. The CDR3 length is 14 residues. Germline assignment: CDR1 SGHRS and CDR2 YFSETQ. The data belong to a study of response to subunit inactivated influenza vaccine. The sample was PBMCs from blood, taken 11 to 12 days after vaccination. This clonotype was obtained from a man in his forties or fifties who received an inactivated influenza vaccine. The chain combines TRBV5-1 with TRBJ2-7; a possible D gene is TRBD1 (5 bases). In nucleotides, the CDR3 is TGCGCCAGCAAAAGGACATTGAGCTCCTACGAGCAGTACTTC. As protein: CASKRTLSSYEQYF.